This TCR beta chain was found in a study of T cells in Graves' hyperthyroidism and ophthalmopathy. What was amplified from RNA transcripts were TCR beta CDR3 regions. HTBI primers drove first-round RT-PCR of the TCR CDR3. TCRdb re-called the multiplex PCR reads with MiXCR, one entry per CDR3 protein. This sample yields about 480,000 distinct CDR3 sequences, of which roughly 14% are seen a single time; under 20% belongs to the top ten. Findings and limits, study-wide: Ophthalmopathy could be told apart from stable hyperthyroidism with a 13 V-J model.

The V and J ends lost 9 bases and 9 bases respectively, with 12 bases between them. Germline assignment: CDR1 LNHDA and CDR2 SQIVND (reference sequence). The CDR3 runs to 11 residues. With a duration under 2 months, the hyperthyroidism was newly diagnosed in patients aged 18 to 65. Uncontrolled infection, other autoimmune disease, pregnancy or lactation barred patients from enrollment. Each diagnosis drew on symptoms, thyroxine, TRAb, thyroid ultrasound and orbital computed tomography findings. Of note for this clonotype: Antigen unknown.

V is TRBV19 and J is TRBJ1-5; TRBD1 might be the D (5 bases). The receptor was derived from a woman between 18 and 29 years old with Graves' hyperthyroidism. Sequenced sample: blood. The CDR3 DNA reads TGTGCCAGCGACTCCGGGGGGCCCCAGCATTTT. Translated: CASDSGGPQHF. The full variable domain, rest sourced from reference TRBV19 and TRBJ1-5, is DGGITQSPKYLFRKEGQNVTLSCEQNLNHDAMYWYRQDPGQGLRLIYYSQIVNDFQKGDIAEGYSVSREKKESFPLTVTSAQKNPTAFYLCASDSGGPQHFGDGTRLSIL.